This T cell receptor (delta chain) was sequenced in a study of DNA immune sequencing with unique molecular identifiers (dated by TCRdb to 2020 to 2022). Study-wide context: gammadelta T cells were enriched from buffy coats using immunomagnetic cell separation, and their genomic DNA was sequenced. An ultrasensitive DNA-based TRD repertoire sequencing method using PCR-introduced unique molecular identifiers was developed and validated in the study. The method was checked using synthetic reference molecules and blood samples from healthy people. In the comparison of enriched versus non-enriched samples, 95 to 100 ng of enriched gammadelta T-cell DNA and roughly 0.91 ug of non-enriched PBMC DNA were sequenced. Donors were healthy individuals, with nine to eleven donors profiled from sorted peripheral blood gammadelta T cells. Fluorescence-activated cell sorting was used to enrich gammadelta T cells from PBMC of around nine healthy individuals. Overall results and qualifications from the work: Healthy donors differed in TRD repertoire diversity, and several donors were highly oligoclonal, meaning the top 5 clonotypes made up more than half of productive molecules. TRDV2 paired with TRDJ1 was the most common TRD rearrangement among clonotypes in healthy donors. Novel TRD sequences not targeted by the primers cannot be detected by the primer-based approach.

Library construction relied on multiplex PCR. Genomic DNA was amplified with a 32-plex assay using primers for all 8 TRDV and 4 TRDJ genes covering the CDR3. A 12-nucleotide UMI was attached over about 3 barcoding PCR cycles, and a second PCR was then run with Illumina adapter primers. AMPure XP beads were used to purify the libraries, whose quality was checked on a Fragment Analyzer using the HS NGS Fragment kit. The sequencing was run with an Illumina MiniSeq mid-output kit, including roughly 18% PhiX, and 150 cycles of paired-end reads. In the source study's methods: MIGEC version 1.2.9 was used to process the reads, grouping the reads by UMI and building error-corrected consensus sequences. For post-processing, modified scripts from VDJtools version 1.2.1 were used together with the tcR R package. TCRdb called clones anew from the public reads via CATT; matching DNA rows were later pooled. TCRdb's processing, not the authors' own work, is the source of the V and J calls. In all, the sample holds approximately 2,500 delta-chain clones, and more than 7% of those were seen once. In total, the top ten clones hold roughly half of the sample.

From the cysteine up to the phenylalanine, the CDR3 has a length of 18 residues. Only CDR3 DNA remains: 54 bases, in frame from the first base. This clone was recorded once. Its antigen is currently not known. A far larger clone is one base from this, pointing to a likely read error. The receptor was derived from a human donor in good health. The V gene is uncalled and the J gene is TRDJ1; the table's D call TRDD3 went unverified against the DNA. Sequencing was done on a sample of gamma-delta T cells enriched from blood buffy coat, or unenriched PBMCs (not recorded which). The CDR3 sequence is CACDTVKLGDTGTDKLIF. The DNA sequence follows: TGCGCCTGTGACACCGTAAAACTGGGGGATACTGGGACCGATAAACTCATCTTT.